These 23 T cell receptor beta chains were all obtained from the same sample, sequenced in a study of blood T cell repertoires in COVID-19. The assay was immunoSEQ multiplex PCR, and TCRdb's table has in-frame clones only and misses some. The table includes tens of thousands of clones, over 85% detected once. Sequences were obtained from peripheral blood. The receptors were sampled from a man in his fifties with acute or convalescent COVID-19.

The chain couples TRBV19 to TRBJ2-5; 13 bases are a match to TRBD2. The CDR3 is 13 residues long. Germline V CDR1 and CDR2: LNHDA, SQIVND (reference sequence). V lost 6 bases to trimming and J lost 13 bases; unmatched junction nucleotides: 8. In nucleotides, the CDR3 is TGTGCCAGTAGCCCACTAGCGGGAGGGCCAAGGTACTTC. As protein: CASSPLAGGPRYF.

This chain links TRBV6-5 with TRBJ2-3; no clear D gene. Trimming removed 2 bases at V and 8 bases at J, with 8 bases between. The CDR3 totals 12 residues. Germline loops: CDR1 MNHEY, CDR2 SVGAGI. CDR3: CASSYGSGTQYF. CDR3 bases: TGTGCCAGCAGTTACGGGTCGGGTACGCAGTATTTT.

The chain uses TRBV6-5 and TRBJ1-2, with D unclear. Germline values: CDR1 MNHEY, CDR2 SVGAGI. CDR3 length: 15 residues. V lost 0 bases and J 4 bases, leaving 12 bases between the germline ends. CDR3 in amino acids: CASSYSLTAGYGYTF. CDR3 DNA sequence: TGTGCCAGCAGTTACTCTCTGACCGCAGGCTATGGCTACACCTTC.

This chain connects TRBV19 to TRBJ1-1; TRBD1 might be the D (6 bases). The germline V gene has CDR1 LNHDA and CDR2 SQIVND (reference sequence). CDR3 length equals 14 residues. V lost 6 bases and J lost 4, with 15 bases in between. The CDR3 loop reads CASRMTGERTEAFF. The CDR3 nucleotides read TGTGCCAGTAGAATGACAGGTGAACGCACTGAAGCTTTCTTT.

The V and J genes are TRBV4-2 and TRBJ1-4; 8 positions match TRBD1. This CDR3 has 15 residues. V lost 4 bases, J lost 8 bases, and 9 bases stayed unmatched. Germline loops: CDR1 LGHNA, CDR2 YNFKEQ. This chain's CDR3 is CASSPPGGEEEKLFF. CDR3 DNA: TGTGCCAGCAGCCCCCCAGGGGGCGAGGAGGAAAAACTGTTTTTT.

The chain uses TRBV29-1 and TRBJ2-5; D uncertain. CDR1 and CDR2 (germline): SQVTM, ANQGSEA. The V gene lost 5 bases and the J gene lost 7 bases, with 11 bases spanning the gap. This CDR3 has 11 amino acids. CDR3 sequence reads: CSVLTPTTQYF. CDR3 sequence (DNA): TGCAGCGTTCTAACCCCAACGACCCAGTACTTC.

CDR3 protein: CASKRGGASDTQYF. The CDR3 DNA sequence: TGTGCCAGCAAGAGAGGGGGCGCATCCGATACGCAGTATTTT. V and J are TRBV2 and TRBJ2-3; 7 bases are shared with TRBD1. J was trimmed by 6 bases and V by 7 bases; bases with no gene match: 10. This CDR3 is 14 amino acids long. Germline CDR1 reads SNHLY; CDR2 reads FYNNEI.

The gene calls are TRBV10-1 and TRBJ1-1; possibly TRBD1 for D (5 bases). This CDR3 comprises 13 residues. V was shortened by 7 bases and J by 4 bases, with 13 bases between the two germline ends. Germline V CDR1 and CDR2: WNHNN, SYGVQD (reference sequence). The CDR3, as DNA: TGCGCCAGCATGAAAGGGGATGGCACTGAAGCTTTCTTT. Its translation: CASMKGDGTEAFF.

The chain carries TRBV14 and TRBJ2-7, with 8 bases lining up with TRBD2. Trimming at V came to 0 bases and at J to 0 bases, leaving 7 bases not matched to a gene. CDR1 and CDR2 from the germline V gene are SGHDN and FVKESK. The CDR3 is made up of 17 amino acids. CDR3: CASSQDPTSGVSYEQYF. The CDR3, as DNA: TGTGCCAGCAGCCAAGATCCTACTAGCGGAGTCTCCTACGAGCAGTACTTC. The whole variable domain, filled in from reference TRBV14 and TRBJ2-7, reads EAGVTQFPSHSVIEKGQTVTLRCDPISGHDNLYWYRRVMGKEIKFLLHFVKESKQDESGMPNNRFLAERTGGTYSTLKVQPAELEDSGVYFCASSQDPTSGVSYEQYFGPGTRLTVT.

This clone was seen a handful of times. The chain links TRBV11-2 to TRBJ2-3; D possibly corresponds to TRBD1 (6 bases). The germline V gene encodes CDR1 SGHAT and CDR2 FQNNGV. V was shortened by 3 bases and J by 1 base, with 11 bases between the two germline ends. This CDR3 is 15 amino acids long. Here the CDR3 reads CASSLSQGRTDTQYF. CDR3 sequence (DNA): TGTGCCAGCAGCTTGTCACAGGGTCGCACAGATACGCAGTATTTT.

This clone was counted a single time. V gene TRBV28 combines with J gene TRBJ2-1, with 11 bases lining up with TRBD2. J lost 8 bases, V lost 7 bases, and 4 bases had no gene match. Germline V gene lookup returns CDR1 MDHEN and CDR2 SYDVKM. The CDR3 sequence is 13 residues long. Here the CDR3 reads CASNTSGRDEQFF. CDR3 DNA: TGTGCCAGCAACACTAGCGGGAGAGATGAGCAGTTCTTC. Looking up the rest from reference TRBV28 and TRBJ2-1 gives the full variable domain: DVKVTQSSRYLVKRTGEKVFLECVQDMDHENMFWYRQDPGLGLRLIYFSYDVKMKEKGDIPEGYSVSREKKERFSLILESASTNQTSMYLCASNTSGRDEQFFGPGTRLTVL.

The chain couples TRBV7-9 to TRBJ2-6; 8 positions match TRBD1. Germline CDR1 reads SEHNR; CDR2 reads FQNEAQ (reference sequence). V dropped 4 bases and J dropped 3; count of bases not matched to a gene: 2. The CDR3 sequence is 15 residues long. In DNA, the CDR3 is TGTGCCAGCAGCTCGACAGGGGTTGGGGCCAACGTCCTGACTTTC. Protein: CASSSTGVGANVLTF.

V usage is TRBV28 and J usage is TRBJ2-7; TRBD1 aligns across 11 bases. Germline V gene data show CDR1 as MDHEN and CDR2 as SYDVKM. The CDR3 length is 14 residues. Trimming at V came to 6 bases and at J to 11 bases, leaving 12 bases not matched to a gene. CDR3 loop: CASSPGQGGFLEYV. Here the CDR3 DNA reads TGTGCCAGCAGCCCGGGACAGGGGGGGTTTTTGGAGTACGTC.

This chain links TRBV7-2 with TRBJ2-7, with 8 bases aligning to TRBD1. CDR1 is SGHTA, CDR2 FQGNSA, per germline. The CDR3 runs 15 residues. V shed 4 bases, J shed 2 bases, and the junction held 7 bases outside the gene matches. Here the CDR3 DNA reads TGTGCCAGCAGCTCCGGACAGGGCGAGGCCTACGAGCAGTACTTC. It codes for CASSSGQGEAYEQYF.

The J gene is TRBJ1-6, the V gene TRBV7-2; tentatively, D is TRBD1 (5 bases). Looked up from germline, CDR1 is SGHTA and CDR2 is FQGNSA. CDR3 length: 12 amino acids. Trimming removed 3 bases at V and 9 bases at J, with 6 bases between. The CDR3 region is CASSFRGSPLHF. The CDR3 DNA reads TGTGCCAGCAGCTTTAGGGGTTCACCCCTCCACTTT.

V is TRBV29-1 and J is TRBJ2-3, with a possible D match to TRBD1 (5 bases). Germline V gene data show CDR1 as SQVTM and CDR2 as ANQGSEA. The germline V and J ends were trimmed by 3 bases and 0 bases, with 7 bases remaining between them. CDR3 size: 13 residues. The CDR3 bases are TGCAGCGTTGAGAAGGGGAGCACAGATACGCAGTATTTT. This sequence encodes CSVEKGSTDTQYF.

The V and J genes are TRBV18 and TRBJ1-6; a possible D gene is TRBD1 (5 bases). Trimming removed 3 bases from V and 8 bases from J, with 11 bases in between. The V gene's germline CDR1 is KGHSH and CDR2 LQKENI. The CDR3 contains 14 residues. CDR3 amino acids: CASSPGGVDSPLHF. As DNA, the CDR3 is TGTGCCAGCTCACCGGGAGGGGTAGATTCACCCCTCCACTTT. The full variable domain, with the rest looked up from reference TRBV18 and TRBJ1-6, is NAGVMQNPRHLVRRRGQEARLRCSPMKGHSHVYWYRQLPEEGLKFMVYLQKENIIDESGMPKERFSAEFPKEGPSILRIQQVVRGDSAAYFCASSPGGVDSPLHFGNGTRLTVT.

This clone appeared once. V usage is TRBV9 and J usage is TRBJ1-4; TRBD1 matches 8 bases. Germline CDR1 is SGDLS and CDR2 is YYNGEE. The length of the CDR3 is 14 residues. J gave up 8 bases and V 4 bases, and 7 bases lay outside the gene matches. CDR3 nucleotides: TGTGCCAGCAGCTCCGGGACAGGACGCGAAAAACTGTTTTTT. Translating it yields CASSSGTGREKLFF. Full variable domain (rest looked up from reference TRBV9 and TRBJ1-4): DSGVTQTPKHLITATGQRVTLRCSPRSGDLSVYWYQQSLDQGLQFLIQYYNGEERAKGNILERFSAQQFPDLHSELNLSSLELGDSALYFCASSSGTGREKLFFGSGTQLSVL.

The V and J genes are TRBV7-3 and TRBJ2-5, with 7 bases aligning to TRBD2. Unmatched junction bases numbered 12, after V lost 5 bases and J lost 0 bases. The CDR3 is 17 amino acids. CDR1 is SGHTA and CDR2 is FQGTGA in the germline V gene. CDR3 protein: CASSPGEAGVYQETQYF. CDR3 DNA sequence: TGTGCCAGCAGCCCCGGGGAGGCGGGGGTGTACCAAGAGACCCAGTACTTC. Combining the CDR3 with reference TRBV7-3 and TRBJ2-5 gives the whole variable domain GAGVSQTPSNKVTEKGKYVELRCDPISGHTALYWYRQSLGQGPEFLIYFQGTGAADDSGLPNDRFFAVRPEGSVSTLKIQRTERGDSAVYLCASSPGEAGVYQETQYFGPGTRLLVL.

The CDR3 loop reads CASTARQGEKLFF. CDR3 bases: TGTGCCAGTACCGCACGTCAGGGAGAAAAACTGTTTTTT. This chain uses TRBV19 with TRBJ1-4; a weak D match, TRBD1 (5 bases). V lost 7 bases, J lost 8 bases, and 14 bases lay in between. The germline V gene encodes CDR1 LNHDA and CDR2 SQIVND (reference sequence). CDR3 length: 13 residues.

V usage is TRBV27 and J usage is TRBJ1-1, with D perhaps TRBD1 (5 bases). Trimming removed 6 bases at V and 0 bases at J, with 14 bases between. Germline-derived CDR1 and CDR2 are MNHEY and SMNVEV (reference sequence). The CDR3 loop spans 15 amino acids. This CDR3 reads CASSFVGGVNTEAFF. In DNA, the CDR3 is TGTGCCAGCAGCTTTGTGGGGGGAGTGAACACTGAAGCTTTCTTT.

J is TRBJ1-2 and V is TRBV6-2 or TRBV6-3, with 7 positions matching TRBD1. CDR3 length: 13 amino acids. Germline V gene data show CDR1 as MNHEY and CDR2 as SVGEGT. J was trimmed by 8 bases and V by 3 bases; bases with no gene match: 6. The CDR3 DNA is TGTGCCAGCAGTTATGGACAGGAGAGGGGCTACACCTTC. It yields the protein CASSYGQERGYTF.

The V and J genes are TRBV7-8 and TRBJ2-7; the D gene is possibly TRBD1 (5 bases). CDR3 length: 15 amino acids. Germline V lookup: CDR1 SGHVS, CDR2 FQNEAQ. Deletions cut 1 base from V and 4 bases from J, with 14 bases between. The CDR3 DNA reads as TGTGCCAGCAGCTTAGAGGGGTCCTACCCTTACGAGCAGTACGTC. Translated: CASSLEGSYPYEQYV.